This is a list of T cell receptor beta chains from one sample in a study of blood T cell repertoires in COVID-19. Data came from immunoSEQ multiplex PCR; TCRdb stores just in-frame clones and leaves some out. The repertoire holds roughly 300,000 clones, with roughly 86% as singletons. The source material was peripheral blood. The receptors were gathered from a woman in her forties or fifties who had recovered from COVID-19. Each CDR3 is given with its conserved first and last residue. D genes are given only for firm matches. Clone size is not always given. Where it is, it says once, few, many or a class for expanded clones.

j_call v_call d_call clone_size cdr3_aa cdr3_nt
TRBJ2-1 TRBV18 . . CASSGALTRNSYNEQFF TGTGCCAGCTCAGGGGCTCTGACTAGAAACTCCTACAATGAGCAGTTCTTC
TRBJ2-7 TRBV4-3 . . CASSQDLAGPYEQYF TGCGCCAGCAGCCAAGATTTGGCAGGGCCGTACGAGCAGTACTTC
TRBJ1-2 TRBV16 TRBD1 . CASTRGTVSYGYTF TGTGCCAGCACCCGAGGGACAGTGAGCTATGGCTACACCTTC
TRBJ1-6 TRBV30 . . CAWSVQWVLGVAAYNSPLHF TGTGCCTGGAGTGTACAGTGGGTACTTGGCGTCGCCGCCTATAATTCACCCCTCCACTTT
TRBJ2-2 TRBV19 TRBD1 . CASRGTGNSYGELFF TGTGCCAGTAGGGGGACAGGGAATTCTTACGGGGAGCTGTTTTTT
TRBJ2-1 TRBV7-3 TRBD1 . CASSARQGSYNEQFF TGTGCCAGCAGCGCCAGACAGGGCTCCTACAATGAGCAGTTCTTC
TRBJ1-1 TRBV7-9 . many CASGEGPNTEAFF TGTGCCAGCGGGGAGGGGCCGAACACTGAAGCTTTCTTT
TRBJ1-4 TRBV10-3 TRBD1 once CATMSGTGDEKLFF TGTGCCACCATGAGTGGGACAGGTGATGAAAAACTGTTTTTT
TRBJ2-7 TRBV5-6 TRBD1 . CASSLNDRGPYEQYF TGTGCCAGCAGCTTGAATGACAGGGGGCCCTACGAGCAGTACTTC
TRBJ1-2 TRBV4-3 . . CASSSPGGYGYTF TGCGCCAGCAGCAGCCCAGGAGGATATGGCTACACCTTC
TRBJ1-1 TRBV6-5 TRBD1 . CASSYIGQGPNTEAFF TGTGCCAGCAGTTACATTGGACAGGGACCGAACACTGAAGCTTTCTTT
TRBJ2-1 TRBV9 . . CASSRQGSYNEQFF TGTGCCAGCAGCCGTCAGGGCTCCTACAATGAGCAGTTCTTC
TRBJ1-6 TRBV4-3 . . CASSQGQSPLHF TGCGCCAGCAGCCAGGGGCAATCACCCCTCCACTTT